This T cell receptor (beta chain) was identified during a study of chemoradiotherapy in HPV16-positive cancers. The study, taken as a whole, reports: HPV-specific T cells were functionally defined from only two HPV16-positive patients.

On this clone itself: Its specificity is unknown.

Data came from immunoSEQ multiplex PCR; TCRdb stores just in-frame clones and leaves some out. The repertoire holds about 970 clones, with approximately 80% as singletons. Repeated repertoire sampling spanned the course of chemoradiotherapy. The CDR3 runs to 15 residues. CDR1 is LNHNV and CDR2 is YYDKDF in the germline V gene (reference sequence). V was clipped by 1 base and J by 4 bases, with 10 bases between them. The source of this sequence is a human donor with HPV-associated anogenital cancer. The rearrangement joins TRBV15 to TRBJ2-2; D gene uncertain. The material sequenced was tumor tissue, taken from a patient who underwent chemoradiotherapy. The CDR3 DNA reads TGTGCCACCAGCAGAGTGGTTGGGGTCACCGGGGAGCTGTTTTTT. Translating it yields CATSRVVGVTGELFF.